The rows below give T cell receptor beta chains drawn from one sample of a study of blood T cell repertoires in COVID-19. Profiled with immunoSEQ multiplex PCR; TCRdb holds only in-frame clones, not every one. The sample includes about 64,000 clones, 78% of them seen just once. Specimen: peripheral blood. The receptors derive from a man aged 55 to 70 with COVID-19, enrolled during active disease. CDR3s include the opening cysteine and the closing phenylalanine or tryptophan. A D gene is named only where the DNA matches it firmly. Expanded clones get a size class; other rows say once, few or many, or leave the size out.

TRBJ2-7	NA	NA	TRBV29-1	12	TGCAGCGTTGTGCGGGACAGAGCCGAGCAGTACTTC	CSVVRDRAEQYF
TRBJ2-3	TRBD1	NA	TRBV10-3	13	TGTGCCATCCGGGACAGGGAAGGGGATACGCAGTATTTT	CAIRDREGDTQYF
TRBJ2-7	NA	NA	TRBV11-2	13	TGTGCCAGCAGCAGGAGCAGGGCGTACGAGCAGTACTTC	CASSRSRAYEQYF
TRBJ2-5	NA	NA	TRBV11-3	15	TGTGCCAGCAGCCCCGGGCGCGGGCGCCAAGAGACCCAGTACTTC	CASSPGRGRQETQYF
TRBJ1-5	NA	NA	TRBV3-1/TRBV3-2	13	TGTGCCAGCAGCCAAGATCTTGATCAGCCCCAGCATTTT	CASSQDLDQPQHF
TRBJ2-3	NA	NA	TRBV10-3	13	TGTGCCACCTCTTCCCCGTCAGTAGATACGCAGTATTTT	CATSSPSVDTQYF
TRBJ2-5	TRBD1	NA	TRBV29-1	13	TGCAGCTCCCTCCGGGACAGGGGTGAGACCCAGTACTTC	CSSLRDRGETQYF
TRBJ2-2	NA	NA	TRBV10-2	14	TGCGCCAGCAGTCGGCGGGGCGAATTCGGGGAGCTGTTTTTT	CASSRRGEFGELFF
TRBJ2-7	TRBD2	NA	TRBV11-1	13	TGTGCCAGCAGACTAGCGGGAGTTGCCGAGCAGTACTTC	CASRLAGVAEQYF
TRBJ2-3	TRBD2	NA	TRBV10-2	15	TGCGCCAGCAGTGCCCTTTCGGGAGGGCCAGATACGCAGTATTTT	CASSALSGGPDTQYF
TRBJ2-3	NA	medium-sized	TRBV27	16	TGTGCCAGCAGTCCCCAGACTCCTCCGGTCGAGGGTACGCAGTATTTT	CASSPQTPPVEGTQYF
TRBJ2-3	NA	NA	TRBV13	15	TGTGCCAGCAGCTTACTGGGGGGTAGCACAGATACGCAGTATTTT	CASSLLGGSTDTQYF
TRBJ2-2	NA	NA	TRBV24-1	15	TGTGCCACCAGTGATCCGACAGCGAACACCGGGGAGCTGTTTTTT	CATSDPTANTGELFF
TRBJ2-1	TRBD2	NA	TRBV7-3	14	TGTGCCAGCAGCTCGGGGGGCTCCTACAATGAGCAGTTCTTC	CASSSGGSYNEQFF
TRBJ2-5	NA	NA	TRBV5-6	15	TGTGCCAGCAGCTTAATTCGGAATTCAGGAGAGACCCAGTACTTC	CASSLIRNSGETQYF
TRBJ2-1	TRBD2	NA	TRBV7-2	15	TGTGCCAGCACACTAGCGGGGATTTCCTACAATGAGCAGTTCTTC	CASTLAGISYNEQFF
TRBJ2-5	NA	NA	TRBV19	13	TGTGCCAGTAGTATGGGCTATCAAGAGACCCAGTACTTC	CASSMGYQETQYF
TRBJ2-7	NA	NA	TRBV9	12	TGTGCCAGCAGCCCCCGCGGGGAAGTGCAGTACTTC	CASSPRGEVQYF
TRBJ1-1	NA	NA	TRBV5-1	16	TGCGCCAGCAGCTTGGGGGGCTCCTTGATGAACACTGAAGCTTTCTTT	CASSLGGSLMNTEAFF
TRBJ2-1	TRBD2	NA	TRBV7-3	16	TGTGCCAGCAGCCTCAACGGCGGGGGGGCCTGGGATGAGCAGTTCTTC	CASSLNGGGAWDEQFF
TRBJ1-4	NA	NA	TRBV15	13	TGTGCCACCAGCAGAGACAGGAATGAAAAACTGTTTTTT	CATSRDRNEKLFF
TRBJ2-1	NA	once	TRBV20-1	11	TGCAGTGCTAGAGATCAGGGTGAGCAGTTCTTC	CSARDQGEQFF
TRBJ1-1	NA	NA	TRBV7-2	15	TGTGCCAGCAGCTTTAGGGAAGGGAGAGGAACTGAAGCTTTCTTT	CASSFREGRGTEAFF
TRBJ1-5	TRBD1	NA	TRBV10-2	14	TGCGCCAGTTCCGACAGGGTGAGGAATCAGCCCCAGCATTTT	CASSDRVRNQPQHF
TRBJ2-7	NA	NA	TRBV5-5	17	TGTGCCAGCAGCAGGCGACTCACGTGGGGCGAAGGCTACGAGCAGTACTTC	CASSRRLTWGEGYEQYF
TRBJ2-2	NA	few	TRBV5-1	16	TGCGCCAGCAGCTTGGAGCGACAGAGAAACACCGGGGAGCTGTTTTTT	CASSLERQRNTGELFF
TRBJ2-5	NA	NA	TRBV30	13	TGTGCCTGGAGTGGACACTTCCAAGAGACCCAGTACTTC	CAWSGHFQETQYF
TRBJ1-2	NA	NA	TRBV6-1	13	TGTGCCAGCAGTGAAGGACTGAACTATGGCTACACCTTC	CASSEGLNYGYTF